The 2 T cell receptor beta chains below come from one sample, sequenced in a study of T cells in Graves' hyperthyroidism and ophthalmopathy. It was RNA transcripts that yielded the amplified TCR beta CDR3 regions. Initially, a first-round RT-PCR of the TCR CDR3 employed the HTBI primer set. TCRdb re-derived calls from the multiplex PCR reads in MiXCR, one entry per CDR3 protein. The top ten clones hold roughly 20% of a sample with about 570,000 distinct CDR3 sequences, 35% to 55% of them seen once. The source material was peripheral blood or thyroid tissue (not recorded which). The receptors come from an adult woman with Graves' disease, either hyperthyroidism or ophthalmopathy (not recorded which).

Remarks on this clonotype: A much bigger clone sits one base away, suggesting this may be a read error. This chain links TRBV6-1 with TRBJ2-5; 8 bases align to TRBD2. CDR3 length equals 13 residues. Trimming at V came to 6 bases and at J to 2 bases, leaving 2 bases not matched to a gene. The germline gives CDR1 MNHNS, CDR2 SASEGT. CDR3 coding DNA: TGTGCCAGCAGGCCTAGCGGGCAAGAGACCCAGTACTTC. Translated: CASRPSGQETQYF.

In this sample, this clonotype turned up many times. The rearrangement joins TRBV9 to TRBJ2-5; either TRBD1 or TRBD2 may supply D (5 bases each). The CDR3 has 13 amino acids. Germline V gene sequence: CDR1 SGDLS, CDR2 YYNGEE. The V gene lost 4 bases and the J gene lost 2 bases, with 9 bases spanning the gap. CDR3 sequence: CASSSGTQETQYF. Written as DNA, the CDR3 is TGTGCCAGCAGCTCCGGGACGCAAGAGACCCAGTACTTC.